This T cell receptor beta chain appears in the sequencing data of a study of shared clonotypes between healthy human individuals. Findings of the study overall: Only blood underwent sampling, and tissue repertoires likely differ. Between a handful of donors, naive CD4 clonotypes were shared at a level of approximately 5%.

The CDR3 totals 13 residues. Trimming took 5 bases from V and 3 from J, leaving 11 bases between them. Germline loops: CDR1 LNHDA, CDR2 SQIVND (reference sequence). Points on this clone: Its matching antigen is unknown.

Study processing details: Filtering was not the same, since immunoSEQ gave junction-only sequences without quality scores. Some clones are missing from TCRdb's copy, which holds only in-frame ones; the method was immunoSEQ multiplex PCR. V, J and clone size reflect that table, while D and trimming were determined from the DNA. The sample carries 2.3 million or so clones, approximately 93% recorded once. This TCR came from a man younger than 35 in good health. Some clones in this sample may be carry-over from other donors' samples. The sequenced sample was naive CD4+ T cells from PBMCs. Subset defined: CD45RA+ positively selected. J is TRBJ2-7 and V is TRBV19; D may correspond to TRBD1 or TRBD2 (6 bases each). CDR3 region: CASSLEGGYEQYF. Here the CDR3 DNA reads TGTGCCAGTAGTTTGGAGGGGGGCTACGAGCAGTACTTC.